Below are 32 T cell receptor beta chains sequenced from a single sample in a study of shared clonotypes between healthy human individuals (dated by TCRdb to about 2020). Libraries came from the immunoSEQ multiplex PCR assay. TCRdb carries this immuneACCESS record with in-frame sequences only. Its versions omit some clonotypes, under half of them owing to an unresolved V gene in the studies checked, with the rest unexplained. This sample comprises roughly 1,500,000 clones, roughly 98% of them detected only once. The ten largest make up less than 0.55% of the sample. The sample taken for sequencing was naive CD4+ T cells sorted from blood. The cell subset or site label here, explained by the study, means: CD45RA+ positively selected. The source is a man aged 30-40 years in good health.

The CDR3 protein is CASSGGHLYF. The DNA for the CDR3 is TGTGCCAGCAGCGGGGGTCACCTGTACTTC. The gene calls are TRBV11-2 and TRBJ2-5; D is possibly TRBD1 or TRBD2 (5 bases each). Trimming took off 5 bases at V and 13 bases at J, with 11 bases between the two ends. The length of the CDR3 is 10 residues. Germline assignment: CDR1 SGHAT and CDR2 FQNNGV.

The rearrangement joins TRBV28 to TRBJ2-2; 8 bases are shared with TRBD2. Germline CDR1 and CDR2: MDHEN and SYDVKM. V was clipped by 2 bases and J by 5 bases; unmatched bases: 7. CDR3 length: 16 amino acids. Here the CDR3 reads CASSLVAGGKTGELFF. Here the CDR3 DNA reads TGTGCCAGCAGTTTAGTTGCGGGAGGAAAAACCGGGGAGCTGTTTTTT.

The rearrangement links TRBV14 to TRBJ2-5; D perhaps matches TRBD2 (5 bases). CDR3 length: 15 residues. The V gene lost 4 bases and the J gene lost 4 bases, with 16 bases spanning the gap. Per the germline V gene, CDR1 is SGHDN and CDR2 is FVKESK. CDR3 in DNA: TGTGCCAGCAGCCTTGGTTGGCGGGTTGGAGAGACCCAGTACTTC. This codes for CASSLGWRVGETQYF.

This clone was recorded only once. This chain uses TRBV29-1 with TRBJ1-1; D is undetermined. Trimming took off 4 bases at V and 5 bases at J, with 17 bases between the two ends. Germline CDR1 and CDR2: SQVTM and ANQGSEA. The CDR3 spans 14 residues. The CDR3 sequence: CSVVRLGVTTEAFF. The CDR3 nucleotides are TGCAGCGTTGTGAGACTGGGTGTGACGACTGAAGCTTTCTTT.

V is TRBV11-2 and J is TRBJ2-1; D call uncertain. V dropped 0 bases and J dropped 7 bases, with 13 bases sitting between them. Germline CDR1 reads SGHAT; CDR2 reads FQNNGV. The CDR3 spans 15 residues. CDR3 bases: TGTGCCAGCAGCTTAGATGGAAGGGCCGCGAATGAGCAGTTCTTC. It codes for CASSLDGRAANEQFF.

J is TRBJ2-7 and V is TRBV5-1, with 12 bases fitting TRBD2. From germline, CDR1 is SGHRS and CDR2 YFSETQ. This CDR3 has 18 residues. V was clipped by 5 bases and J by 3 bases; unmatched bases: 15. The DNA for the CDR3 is TGCGCCAGCAGGGCGGGGACTAGCGGGTTACCTATCGTCTACGAGCAGTACTTC. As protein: CASRAGTSGLPIVYEQYF.

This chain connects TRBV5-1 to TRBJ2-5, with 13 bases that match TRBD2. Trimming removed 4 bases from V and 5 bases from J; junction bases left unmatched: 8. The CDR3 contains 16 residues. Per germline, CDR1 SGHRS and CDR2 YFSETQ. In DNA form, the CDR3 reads TGCGCCAGCAGCCCTGGACTAGCGGGAGATCGGGAGACCCAGTACTTC. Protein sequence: CASSPGLAGDRETQYF. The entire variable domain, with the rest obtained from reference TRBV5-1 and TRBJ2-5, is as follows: KAGVTQTPRYLIKTRGQQVTLSCSPISGHRSVSWYQQTPGQGLQFLFEYFSETQRNKGNFPGRFSGRQFSNSRSEMNVSTLELGDSALYLCASSPGLAGDRETQYFGPGTRLLVL.

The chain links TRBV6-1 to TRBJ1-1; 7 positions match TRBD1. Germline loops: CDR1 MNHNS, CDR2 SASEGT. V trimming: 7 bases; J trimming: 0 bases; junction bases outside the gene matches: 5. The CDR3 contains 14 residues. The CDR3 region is CASILDRVNTEAFF. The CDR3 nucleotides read TGTGCCAGCATACTCGACAGGGTGAACACTGAAGCTTTCTTT.

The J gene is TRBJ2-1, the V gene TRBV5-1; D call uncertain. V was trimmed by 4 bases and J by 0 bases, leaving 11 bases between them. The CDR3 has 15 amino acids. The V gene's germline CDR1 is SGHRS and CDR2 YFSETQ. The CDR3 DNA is TGCGCCAGCAGCAGGACGGATAGCTCCTACAATGAGCAGTTCTTC. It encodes CASSRTDSSYNEQFF.

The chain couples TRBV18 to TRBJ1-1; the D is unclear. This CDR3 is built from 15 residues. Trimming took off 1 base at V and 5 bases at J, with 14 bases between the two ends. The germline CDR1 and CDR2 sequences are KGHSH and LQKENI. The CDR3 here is CASSPQGVGRTEAFF. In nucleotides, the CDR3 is TGTGCCAGCTCACCACAGGGAGTGGGGAGGACTGAAGCTTTCTTT. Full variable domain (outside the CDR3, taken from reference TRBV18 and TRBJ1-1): NAGVMQNPRHLVRRRGQEARLRCSPMKGHSHVYWYRQLPEEGLKFMVYLQKENIIDESGMPKERFSAEFPKEGPSILRIQQVVRGDSAAYFCASSPQGVGRTEAFFGQGTRLTVV.

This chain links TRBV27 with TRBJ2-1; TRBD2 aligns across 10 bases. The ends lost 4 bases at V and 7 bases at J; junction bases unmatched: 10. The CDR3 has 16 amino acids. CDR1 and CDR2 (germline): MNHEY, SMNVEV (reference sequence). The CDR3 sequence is CASSSSGRARRNEQFF. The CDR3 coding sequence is TGTGCCAGCAGTTCGAGCGGGAGGGCCCGACGTAATGAGCAGTTCTTC.

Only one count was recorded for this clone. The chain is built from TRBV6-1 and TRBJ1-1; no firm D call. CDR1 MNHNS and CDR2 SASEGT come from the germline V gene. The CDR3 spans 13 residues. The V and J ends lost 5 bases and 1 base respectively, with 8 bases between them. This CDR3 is CASSSKPNTEAFF. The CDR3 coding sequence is TGTGCCAGCAGTTCGAAGCCGAACACTGAAGCTTTCTTT.

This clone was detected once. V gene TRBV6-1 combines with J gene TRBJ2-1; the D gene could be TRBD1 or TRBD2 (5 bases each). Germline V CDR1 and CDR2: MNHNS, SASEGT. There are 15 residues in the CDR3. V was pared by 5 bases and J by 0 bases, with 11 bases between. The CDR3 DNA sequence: TGTGCCAGCAGTCCGCAAGGGACCTCCTACAATGAGCAGTTCTTC. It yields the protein CASSPQGTSYNEQFF.

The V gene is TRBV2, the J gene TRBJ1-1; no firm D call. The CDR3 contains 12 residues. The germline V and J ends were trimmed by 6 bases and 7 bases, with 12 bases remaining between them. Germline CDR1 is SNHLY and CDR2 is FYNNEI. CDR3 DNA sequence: TGTGCCAGCAGCGGGCTTATCGTTGAAGCTTTCTTT. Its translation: CASSGLIVEAFF.

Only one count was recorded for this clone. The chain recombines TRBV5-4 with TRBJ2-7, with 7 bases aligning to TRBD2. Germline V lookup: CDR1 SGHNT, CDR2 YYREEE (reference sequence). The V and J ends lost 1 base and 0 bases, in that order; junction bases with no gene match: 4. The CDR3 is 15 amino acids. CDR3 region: CASSLSGGNSYEQYF. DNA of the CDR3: TGTGCCAGCAGCTTGTCCGGGGGGAACTCCTACGAGCAGTACTTC.

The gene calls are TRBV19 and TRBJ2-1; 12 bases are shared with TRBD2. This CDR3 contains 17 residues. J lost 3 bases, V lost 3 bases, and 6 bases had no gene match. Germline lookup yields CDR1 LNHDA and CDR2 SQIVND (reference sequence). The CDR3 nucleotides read TGTGCCAGTAGTATTCGACTAGCGGGAGCTCTCTACAATGAGCAGTTCTTC. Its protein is CASSIRLAGALYNEQFF.

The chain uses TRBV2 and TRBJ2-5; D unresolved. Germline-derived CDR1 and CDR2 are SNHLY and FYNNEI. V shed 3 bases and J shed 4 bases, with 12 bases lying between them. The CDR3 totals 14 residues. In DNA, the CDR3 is TGTGCCAGCAGTGATGGGGTAATCTTAGAGACCCAGTACTTC. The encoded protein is CASSDGVILETQYF. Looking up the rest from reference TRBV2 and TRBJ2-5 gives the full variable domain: EPEVTQTPSHQVTQMGQEVILRCVPISNHLYFYWYRQILGQKVEFLVSFYNNEISEKSEIFDDQFSVERPDGSNFTLKIRSTKLEDSAMYFCASSDGVILETQYFGPGTRLLVL.

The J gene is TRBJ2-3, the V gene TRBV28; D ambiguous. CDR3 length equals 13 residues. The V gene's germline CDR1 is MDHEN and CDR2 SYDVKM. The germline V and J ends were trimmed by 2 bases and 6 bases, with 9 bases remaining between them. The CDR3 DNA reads TGTGCCAGCAGTTTAGCGTTTGGGGATACGCAGTATTTT. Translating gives CASSLAFGDTQYF. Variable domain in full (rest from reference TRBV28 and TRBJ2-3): DVKVTQSSRYLVKRTGEKVFLECVQDMDHENMFWYRQDPGLGLRLIYFSYDVKMKEKGDIPEGYSVSREKKERFSLILESASTNQTSMYLCASSLAFGDTQYFGPGTRLTVL.

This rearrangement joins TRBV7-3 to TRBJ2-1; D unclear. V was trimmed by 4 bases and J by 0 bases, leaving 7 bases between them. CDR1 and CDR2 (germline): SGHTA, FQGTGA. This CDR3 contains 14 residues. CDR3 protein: CASSSTYSYNEQFF. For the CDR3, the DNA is TGTGCCAGCAGCTCAACTTACTCCTACAATGAGCAGTTCTTC.

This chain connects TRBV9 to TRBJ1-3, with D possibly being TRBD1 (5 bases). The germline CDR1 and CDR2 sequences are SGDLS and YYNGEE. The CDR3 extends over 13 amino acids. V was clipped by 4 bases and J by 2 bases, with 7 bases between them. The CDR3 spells CASSRDPGNTIYF. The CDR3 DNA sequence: TGTGCCAGCAGCAGGGACCCTGGAAACACCATATATTTT.

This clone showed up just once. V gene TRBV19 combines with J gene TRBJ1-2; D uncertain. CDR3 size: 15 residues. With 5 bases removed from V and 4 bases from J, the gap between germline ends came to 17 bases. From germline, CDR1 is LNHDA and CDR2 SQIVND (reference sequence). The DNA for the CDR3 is TGTGCCAGTAGTCGACAAGAGGTTCGAGGCTATGGCTACACCTTC. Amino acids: CASSRQEVRGYGYTF.

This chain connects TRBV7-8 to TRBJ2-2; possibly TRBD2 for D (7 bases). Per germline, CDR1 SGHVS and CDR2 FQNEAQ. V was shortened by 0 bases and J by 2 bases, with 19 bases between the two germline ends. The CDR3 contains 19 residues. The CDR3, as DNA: TGTGCCAGCAGCTTAGCAGGGAGGGGGTGGCAGAAAAACACCGGGGAGCTGTTTTTT. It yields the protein CASSLAGRGWQKNTGELFF.

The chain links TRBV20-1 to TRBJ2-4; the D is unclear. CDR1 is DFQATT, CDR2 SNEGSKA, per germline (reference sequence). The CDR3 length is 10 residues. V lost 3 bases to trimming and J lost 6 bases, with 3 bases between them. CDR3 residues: CSARVNIQYF. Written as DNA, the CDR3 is TGCAGTGCTAGGGTAAACATTCAGTACTTC.

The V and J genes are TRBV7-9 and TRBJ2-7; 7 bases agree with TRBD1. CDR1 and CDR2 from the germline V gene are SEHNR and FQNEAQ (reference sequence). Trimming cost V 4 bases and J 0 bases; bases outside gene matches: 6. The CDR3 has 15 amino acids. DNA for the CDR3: TGTGCCAGCAGCTATACCGGGACAGTCTCCTACGAGCAGTACTTC. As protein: CASSYTGTVSYEQYF.

The CDR3 DNA reads TGTGCCAGCAGCCCGTGGGGCACGGGCAGCTCCTACGAGCAGTACTTC. It specifies CASSPWGTGSSYEQYF. The rearrangement links TRBV7-2 to TRBJ2-7; perhaps TRBD1 as D (5 bases). V lost 5 bases and J lost 0, with 17 bases in between. This CDR3 has 16 residues. The germline CDR1 and CDR2 sequences are SGHTA and FQGNSA.

This chain's CDR3 is CAWKAAGANVLTF. CDR3 sequence (DNA): TGTGCCTGGAAAGCGGCCGGGGCCAACGTCCTGACTTTC. This chain uses TRBV30 with TRBJ2-6, with D possibly TRBD2 on 5 matching bases. V was clipped by 4 bases and J by 4 bases, with 8 bases between them. The CDR3 contains 13 residues. The germline V gene encodes CDR1 GTSNPN and CDR2 SVGIG (reference sequence).

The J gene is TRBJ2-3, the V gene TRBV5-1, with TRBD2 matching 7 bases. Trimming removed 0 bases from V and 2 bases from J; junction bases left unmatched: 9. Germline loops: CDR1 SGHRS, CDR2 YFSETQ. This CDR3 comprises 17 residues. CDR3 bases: TGCGCCAGCAGCTTGGTGGTGGCGGGAGCACACACAGATACGCAGTATTTT. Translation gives CASSLVVAGAHTDTQYF.

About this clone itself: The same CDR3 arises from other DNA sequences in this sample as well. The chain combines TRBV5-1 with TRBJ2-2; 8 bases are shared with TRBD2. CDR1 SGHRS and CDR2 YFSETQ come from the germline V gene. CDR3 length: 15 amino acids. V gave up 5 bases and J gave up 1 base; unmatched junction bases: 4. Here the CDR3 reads CASSLAGKNTGELFF. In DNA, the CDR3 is TGCGCCAGCAGTTTAGCGGGAAAGAACACCGGGGAGCTGTTTTTT.

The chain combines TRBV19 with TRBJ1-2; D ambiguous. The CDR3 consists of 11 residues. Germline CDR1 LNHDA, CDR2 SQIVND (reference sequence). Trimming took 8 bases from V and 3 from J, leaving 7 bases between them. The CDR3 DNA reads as TGTGCCAGTGTCCAGGACTATGGCTACACCTTC. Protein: CASVQDYGYTF.

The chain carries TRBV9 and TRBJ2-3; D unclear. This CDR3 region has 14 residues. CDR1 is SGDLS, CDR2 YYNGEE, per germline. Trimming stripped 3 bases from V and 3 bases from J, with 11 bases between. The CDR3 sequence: CASSAATRTDTQYF. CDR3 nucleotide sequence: TGTGCCAGCAGCGCGGCGACCCGGACAGATACGCAGTATTTT.

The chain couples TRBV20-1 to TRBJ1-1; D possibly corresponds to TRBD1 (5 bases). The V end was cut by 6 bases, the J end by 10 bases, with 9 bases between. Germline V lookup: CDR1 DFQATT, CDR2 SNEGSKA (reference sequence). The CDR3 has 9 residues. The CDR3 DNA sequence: TGCAGTGCGGATCAGGGAGCTTTCTTT. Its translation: CSADQGAFF.

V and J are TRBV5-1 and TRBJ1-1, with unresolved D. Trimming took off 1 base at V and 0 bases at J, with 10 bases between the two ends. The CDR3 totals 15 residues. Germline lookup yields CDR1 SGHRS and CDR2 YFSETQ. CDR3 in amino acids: CASSLSGRLNTEAFF. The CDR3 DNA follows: TGCGCCAGCAGCTTGTCCGGACGGTTGAACACTGAAGCTTTCTTT.